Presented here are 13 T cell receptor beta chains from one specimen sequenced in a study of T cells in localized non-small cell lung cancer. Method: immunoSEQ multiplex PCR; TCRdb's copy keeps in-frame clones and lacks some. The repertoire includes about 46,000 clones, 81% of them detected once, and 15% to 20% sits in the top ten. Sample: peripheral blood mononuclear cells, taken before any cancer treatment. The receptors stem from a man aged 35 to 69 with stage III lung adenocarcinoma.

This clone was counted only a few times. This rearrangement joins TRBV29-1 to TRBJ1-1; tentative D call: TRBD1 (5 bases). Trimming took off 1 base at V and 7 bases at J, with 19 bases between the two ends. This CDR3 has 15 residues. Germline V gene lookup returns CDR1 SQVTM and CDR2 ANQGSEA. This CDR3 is CSVEGQGYTVGEAFF. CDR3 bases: TGCAGCGTTGAAGGGCAGGGTTATACAGTGGGTGAAGCTTTCTTT.

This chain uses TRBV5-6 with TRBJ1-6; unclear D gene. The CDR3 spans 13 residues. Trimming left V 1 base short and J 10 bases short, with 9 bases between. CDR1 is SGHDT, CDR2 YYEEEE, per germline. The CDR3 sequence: CASSLTDPSPLHF. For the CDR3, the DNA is TGTGCCAGCAGCTTGACAGACCCCTCACCCCTCCACTTT.

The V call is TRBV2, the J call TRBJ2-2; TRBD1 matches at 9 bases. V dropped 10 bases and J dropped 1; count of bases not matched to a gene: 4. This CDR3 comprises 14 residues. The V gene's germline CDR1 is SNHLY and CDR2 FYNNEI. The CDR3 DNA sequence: TGTGCCACCACAGGGGGCCGGAACACCGGGGAGCTGTTTTTT. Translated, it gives CATTGGRNTGELFF.

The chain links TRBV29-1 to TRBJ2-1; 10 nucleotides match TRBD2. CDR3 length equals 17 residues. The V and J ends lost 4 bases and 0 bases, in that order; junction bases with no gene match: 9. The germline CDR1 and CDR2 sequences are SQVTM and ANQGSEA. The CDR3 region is CSVGGLAGASSYNEQFF. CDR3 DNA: TGCAGCGTTGGTGGGCTAGCGGGGGCGAGCTCCTACAATGAGCAGTTCTTC.

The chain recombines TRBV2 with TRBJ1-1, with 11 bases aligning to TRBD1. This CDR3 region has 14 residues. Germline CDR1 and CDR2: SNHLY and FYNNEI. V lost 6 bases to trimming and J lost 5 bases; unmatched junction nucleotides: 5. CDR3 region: CASRADRGQTEAFF. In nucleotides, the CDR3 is TGTGCCAGCAGAGCGGACAGGGGGCAAACTGAAGCTTTCTTT. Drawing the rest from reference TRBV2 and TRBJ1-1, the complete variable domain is EPEVTQTPSHQVTQMGQEVILRCVPISNHLYFYWYRQILGQKVEFLVSFYNNEISEKSEIFDDQFSVERPDGSNFTLKIRSTKLEDSAMYFCASRADRGQTEAFFGQGTRLTVV.

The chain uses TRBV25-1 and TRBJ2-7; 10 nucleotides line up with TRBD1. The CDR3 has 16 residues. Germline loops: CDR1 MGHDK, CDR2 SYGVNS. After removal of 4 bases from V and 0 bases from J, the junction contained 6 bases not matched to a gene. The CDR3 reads CASSANRDRGSYEQYF. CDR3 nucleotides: TGTGCCAGCAGTGCGAACCGGGACAGGGGCTCCTACGAGCAGTACTTC.

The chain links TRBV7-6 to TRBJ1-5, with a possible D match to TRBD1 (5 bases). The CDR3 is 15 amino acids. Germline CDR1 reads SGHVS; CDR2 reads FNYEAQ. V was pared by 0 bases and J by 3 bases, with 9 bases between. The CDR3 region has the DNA TGTGCCAGCAGCTTAGCGGGGGGGACCAATCAGCCCCAGCATTTT. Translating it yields CASSLAGGTNQPQHF.

The CDR3 is CASSPSSGLTNSPLHF. The CDR3 bases are TGTGCCAGCAGCCCATCATCGGGACTCACGAATTCACCCCTCCACTTT. The chain has TRBV11-2 and TRBJ1-6; perhaps TRBD1 as D (5 bases). From germline, CDR1 is SGHAT and CDR2 FQNNGV. V gave up 5 bases and J gave up 7 bases, with 18 bases separating them. The length of the CDR3 is 16 residues.

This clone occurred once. CDR3 sequence (DNA): TGTGCCAGCAGCGTGGACCGGGACAGAAATCTCTATGGCTACACCTTC. It translates to CASSVDRDRNLYGYTF. The rearrangement links TRBV9 to TRBJ1-2; the match to TRBD1 covers 7 bases. V shed 2 bases, J shed 4 bases, and the junction held 11 bases outside the gene matches. The CDR3 runs to 16 residues. CDR1 is SGDLS and CDR2 is YYNGEE in the germline V gene.

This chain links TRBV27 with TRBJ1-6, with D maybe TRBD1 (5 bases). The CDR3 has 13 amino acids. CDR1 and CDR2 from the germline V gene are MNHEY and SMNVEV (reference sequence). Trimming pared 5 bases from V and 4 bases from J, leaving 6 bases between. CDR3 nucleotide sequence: TGTGCCAGCAGTCAGGGTTATAATTCACCCCTCCACTTT. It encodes CASSQGYNSPLHF.

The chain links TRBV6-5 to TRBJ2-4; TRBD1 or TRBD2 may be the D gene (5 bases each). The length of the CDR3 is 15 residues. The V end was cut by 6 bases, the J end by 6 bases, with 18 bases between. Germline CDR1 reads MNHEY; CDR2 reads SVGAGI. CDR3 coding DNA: TGTGCCAGCAGCCTGGGTGGGGCAGGGACAAACATTCAGTACTTC. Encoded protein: CASSLGGAGTNIQYF.

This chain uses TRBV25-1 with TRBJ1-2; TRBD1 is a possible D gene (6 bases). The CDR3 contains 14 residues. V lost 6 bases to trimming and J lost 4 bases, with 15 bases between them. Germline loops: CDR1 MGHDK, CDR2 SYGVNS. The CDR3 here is CASSAFGGLYGYTF. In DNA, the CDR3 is TGTGCCAGCAGCGCCTTTGGGGGCCTCTATGGCTACACCTTC.

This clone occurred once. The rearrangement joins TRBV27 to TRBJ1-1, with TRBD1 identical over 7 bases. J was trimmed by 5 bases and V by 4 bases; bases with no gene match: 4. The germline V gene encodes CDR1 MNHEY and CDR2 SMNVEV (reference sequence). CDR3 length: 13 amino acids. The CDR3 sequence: CASSSTGRTEAFF. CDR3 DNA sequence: TGTGCCAGCAGTTCGACAGGGCGGACTGAAGCTTTCTTT.